This TCR beta chain stems from a study of T-cell reconstitution after alpha-beta-depleted transplantation in children. During its preparation, the TCRbeta library received unique molecular identifiers. Using its own MiXCR run on the PCR reads, TCRdb lists one record per CDR3 protein. The profile shows approximately 83,000 distinct CDR3 sequences, 10% to 15% of them singletons. The sequencing here drew on PBMCs from the stem cell graft donor, taken from the stem cell graft. The source is a human donor who donated a stem cell graft to a child with inherited bone marrow failure.

Here the CDR3 DNA reads TGTGCCAGCAGCTCCCTAGCGGGGGGGCTCACAGATACGCAGTATTTT. Its protein is CASSSLAGGLTDTQYF. The genes are TRBV7-2 and TRBJ2-3; 12 nucleotides align to TRBD2. Germline-derived CDR1 and CDR2 are SGHTA and FQGNSA. This CDR3 has 16 amino acids. V trimming: 4 bases; J trimming: 2 bases; junction bases outside the gene matches: 4.